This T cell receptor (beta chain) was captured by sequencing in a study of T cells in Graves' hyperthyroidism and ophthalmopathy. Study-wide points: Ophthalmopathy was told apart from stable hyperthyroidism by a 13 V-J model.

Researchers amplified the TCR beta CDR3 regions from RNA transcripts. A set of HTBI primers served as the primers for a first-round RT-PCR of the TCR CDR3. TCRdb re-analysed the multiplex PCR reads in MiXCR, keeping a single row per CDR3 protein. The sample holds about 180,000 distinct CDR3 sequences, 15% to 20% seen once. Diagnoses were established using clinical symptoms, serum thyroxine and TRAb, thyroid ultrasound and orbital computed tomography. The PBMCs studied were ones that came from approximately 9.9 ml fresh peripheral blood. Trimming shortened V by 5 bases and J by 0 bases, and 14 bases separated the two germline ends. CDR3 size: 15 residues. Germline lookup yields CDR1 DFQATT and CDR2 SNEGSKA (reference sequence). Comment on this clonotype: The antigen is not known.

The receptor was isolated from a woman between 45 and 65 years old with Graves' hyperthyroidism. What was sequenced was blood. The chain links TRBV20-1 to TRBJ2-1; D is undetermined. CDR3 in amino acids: CSAGEDFTSYNEQFF. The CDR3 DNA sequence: TGCAGTGCTGGCGAAGATTTTACCTCCTACAATGAGCAGTTCTTC.